This TCR beta chain was recovered during a study of blood T cell repertoires in COVID-19. The wider study: The origin of the acute and convalescent COVID-19 samples was the United States, Italy and Spain.

Generated by immunoSEQ multiplex PCR, the TCRdb table keeps only in-frame clones and is missing some. The sample includes fewer than 250,000 clones, about 80% of them seen just once. CDR1 MNHEY and CDR2 SVGAGI come from the germline V gene. V dropped 8 bases and J dropped 1 base, with 8 bases sitting between them. The CDR3 loop spans 12 amino acids. The sample consisted of peripheral blood. This receptor was taken from a woman aged 40 to 55 with active or convalescent COVID-19. The chain joins TRBV6-5 to TRBJ1-2, with no clear D. Here the CDR3 reads CASRPVNYGYTF. The CDR3 DNA reads TGTGCCAGCCGCCCAGTTAACTATGGCTACACCTTC.